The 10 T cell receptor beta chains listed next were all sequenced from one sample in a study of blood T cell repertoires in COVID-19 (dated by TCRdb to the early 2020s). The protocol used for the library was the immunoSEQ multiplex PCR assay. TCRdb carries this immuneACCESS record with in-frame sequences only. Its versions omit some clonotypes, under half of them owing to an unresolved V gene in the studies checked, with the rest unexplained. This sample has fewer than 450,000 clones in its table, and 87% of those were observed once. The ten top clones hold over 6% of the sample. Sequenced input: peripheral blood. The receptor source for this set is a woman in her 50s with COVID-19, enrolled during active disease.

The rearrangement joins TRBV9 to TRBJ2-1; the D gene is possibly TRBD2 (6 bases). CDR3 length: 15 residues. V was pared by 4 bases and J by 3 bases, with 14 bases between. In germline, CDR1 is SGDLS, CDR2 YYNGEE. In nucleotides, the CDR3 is TGTGCCAGCAGCCCCGGGCTAGCGAGCTACAATGAGCAGTTCTTC. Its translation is CASSPGLASYNEQFF.

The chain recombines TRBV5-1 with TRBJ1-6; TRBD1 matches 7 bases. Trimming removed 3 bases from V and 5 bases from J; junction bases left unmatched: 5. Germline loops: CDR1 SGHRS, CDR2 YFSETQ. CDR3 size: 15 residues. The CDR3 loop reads CASSSRQGDNSPLHF. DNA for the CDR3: TGCGCCAGCAGCTCCCGACAGGGTGATAATTCACCCCTCCACTTT.

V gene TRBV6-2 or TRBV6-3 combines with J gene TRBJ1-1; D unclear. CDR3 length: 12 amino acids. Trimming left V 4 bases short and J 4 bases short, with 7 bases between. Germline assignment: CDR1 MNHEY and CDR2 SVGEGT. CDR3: CASSSMVTEAFF. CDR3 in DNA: TGTGCCAGCAGTTCTATGGTCACTGAAGCTTTCTTT.

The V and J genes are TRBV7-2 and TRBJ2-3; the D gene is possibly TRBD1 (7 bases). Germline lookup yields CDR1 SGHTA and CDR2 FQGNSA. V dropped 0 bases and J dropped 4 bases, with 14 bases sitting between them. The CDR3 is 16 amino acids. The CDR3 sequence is CASSLAQGRRADTQYF. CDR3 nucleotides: TGTGCCAGCAGCTTAGCACAGGGGAGGAGAGCAGATACGCAGTATTTT.

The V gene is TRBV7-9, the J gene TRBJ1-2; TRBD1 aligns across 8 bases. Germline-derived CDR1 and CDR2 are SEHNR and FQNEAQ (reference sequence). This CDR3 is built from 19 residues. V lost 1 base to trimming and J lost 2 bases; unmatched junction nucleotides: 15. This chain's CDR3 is CASSLGTGQGPLPNYGYTF. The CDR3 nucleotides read TGTGCCAGCAGCTTAGGAACCGGACAGGGCCCTCTACCGAACTATGGCTACACCTTC.

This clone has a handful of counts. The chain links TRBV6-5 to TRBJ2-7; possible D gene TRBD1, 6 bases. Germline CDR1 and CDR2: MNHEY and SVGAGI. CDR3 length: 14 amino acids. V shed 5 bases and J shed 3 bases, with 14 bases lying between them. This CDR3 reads CASSPQGLGYEQYF. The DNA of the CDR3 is TGTGCCAGCAGTCCACAGGGTTTGGGCTACGAGCAGTACTTC.

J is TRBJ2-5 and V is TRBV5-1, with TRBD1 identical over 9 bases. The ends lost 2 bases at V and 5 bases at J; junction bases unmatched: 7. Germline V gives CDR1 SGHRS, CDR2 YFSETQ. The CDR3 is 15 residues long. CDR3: CASSLGQGPGETQYF. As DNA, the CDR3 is TGCGCCAGCAGCTTAGGACAGGGGCCCGGGGAGACCCAGTACTTC.

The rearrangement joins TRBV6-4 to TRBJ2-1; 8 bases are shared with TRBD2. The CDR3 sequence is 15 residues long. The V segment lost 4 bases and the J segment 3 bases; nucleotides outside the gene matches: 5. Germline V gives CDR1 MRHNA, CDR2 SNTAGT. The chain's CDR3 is CASSGGSGDYNEQFF. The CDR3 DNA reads TGTGCCAGCAGTGGAGGTAGCGGGGACTACAATGAGCAGTTCTTC.

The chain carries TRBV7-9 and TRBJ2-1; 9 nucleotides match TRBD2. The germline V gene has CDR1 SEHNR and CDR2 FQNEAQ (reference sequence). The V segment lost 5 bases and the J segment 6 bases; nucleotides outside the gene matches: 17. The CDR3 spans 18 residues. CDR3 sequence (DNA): TGTGCCAGCAGCCCCGACAGGTTAGCGGGAGTGTATTCCAATGAGCAGTTCTTC. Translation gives CASSPDRLAGVYSNEQFF.

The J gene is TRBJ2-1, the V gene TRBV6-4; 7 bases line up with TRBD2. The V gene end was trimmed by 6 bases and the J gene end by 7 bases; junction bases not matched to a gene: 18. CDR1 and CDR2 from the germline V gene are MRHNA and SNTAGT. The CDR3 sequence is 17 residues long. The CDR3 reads CASSPSFGGRNQNEQFF. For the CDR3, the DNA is TGTGCCAGCAGCCCCTCCTTTGGCGGGAGAAATCAGAATGAGCAGTTCTTC.